The T cell receptor beta chain under discussion was sequenced for a study of control samples from healthy donors and cancer patients. Using immunoSEQ multiplex PCR, the repertoire was profiled, and TCRdb retains in-frame clones only, with some absent. The profile covers roughly 150,000 clones, with about 89% appearing a single time and around 4.7% taken by the ten largest. V shed 0 bases and J 0 bases; nucleotides not matched to a gene: 9. This CDR3 has 18 residues. CDR1 is SGHRS and CDR2 is YFSETQ in the germline V gene. Sequencing input: blood. The chain uses TRBV5-1 and TRBJ2-5; TRBD2 aligns across 9 bases. The receptor comes from a man younger than 45 in good health. DNA for the CDR3: TGCGCCAGCAGCTTGGAAGGCTGGGCGGGGGGGTACCAAGAGACCCAGTACTTC. Amino acid sequence: CASSLEGWAGGYQETQYF. Based on the CDR3 plus reference TRBV5-1 and TRBJ2-5, the full variable domain is KAGVTQTPRYLIKTRGQQVTLSCSPISGHRSVSWYQQTPGQGLQFLFEYFSETQRNKGNFPGRFSGRQFSNSRSEMNVSTLELGDSALYLCASSLEGWAGGYQETQYFGPGTRLLVL.